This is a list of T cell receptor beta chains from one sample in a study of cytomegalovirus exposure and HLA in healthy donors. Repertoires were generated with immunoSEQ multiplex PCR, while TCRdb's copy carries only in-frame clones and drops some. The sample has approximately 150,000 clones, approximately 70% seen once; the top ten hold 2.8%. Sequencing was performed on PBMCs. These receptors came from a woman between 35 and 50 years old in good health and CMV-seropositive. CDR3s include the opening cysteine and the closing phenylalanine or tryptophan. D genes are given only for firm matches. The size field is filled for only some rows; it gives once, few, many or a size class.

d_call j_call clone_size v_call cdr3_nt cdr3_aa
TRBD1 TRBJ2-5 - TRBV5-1 TGCGCCAGCAGCTTGCGGGGACAGGTGTTAGAGACCCAGTACTTC CASSLRGQVLETQYF
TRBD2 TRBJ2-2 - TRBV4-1 TGCGCCAGCAGCCACACCTCGACTAGCGGGAGAGGCGGGGAGCTGTTTTTT CASSHTSTSGRGGELFF
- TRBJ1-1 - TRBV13 TGTGCCAGCAGGCGGGGGAGAGCACTTGAAGCTTTCTTT CASRRGRALEAFF
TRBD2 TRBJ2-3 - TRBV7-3 TGTGCCAGCAGCTTAGAGGGCGGGGGGGAGCCAGATACGCAGTATTTT CASSLEGGGEPDTQYF
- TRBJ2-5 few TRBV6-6 TGTGCCAGCAGGGGGGGCGGGAGCCAAGAGACCCAGTACTTC CASRGGGSQETQYF
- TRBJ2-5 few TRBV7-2 TGTGCCAGCAGCCCCAGGAGAGCGGTAGAGACCCAGTACTTC CASSPRRAVETQYF
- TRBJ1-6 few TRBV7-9 TGTGCCAGCAGCCGGGGTGGATCACCCCTCCACTTT CASSRGGSPLHF
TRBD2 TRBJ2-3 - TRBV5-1 TGCGCCAGCAGCTCTACTAGCGGGGGATTCACAGATACGCAGTATTTT CASSSTSGGFTDTQYF
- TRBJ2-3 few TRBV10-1 TGCGCCAGCAGTGAGGTTAAACAGGGAGTCGGCACAGATACGCAGTATTTT CASSEVKQGVGTDTQYF
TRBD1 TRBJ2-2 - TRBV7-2 TGTGCCAGCAGCTTAGTAGGGACAGGGGGCTCCGGGGAGCTGTTTTTT CASSLVGTGGSGELFF
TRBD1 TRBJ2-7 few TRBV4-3 TGCGCCAGCAGCCATCGGACAGGGGCATCCTACGAGCAGTACTTC CASSHRTGASYEQYF
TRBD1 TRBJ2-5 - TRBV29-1 TGCAGCGCCCAAGGACAGGGGGCCCACCTCCGGGAGACCCAGTACTTC CSAQGQGAHLRETQYF
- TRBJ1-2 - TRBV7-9 TGTGCCAGCAGCTTAGTCGAGGACTATGGCTACACCTTC CASSLVEDYGYTF
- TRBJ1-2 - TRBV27 TGTGCCAGCAGCCAGGCAGGGGAGTATGGCTACACCTTC CASSQAGEYGYTF
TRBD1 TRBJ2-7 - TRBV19 TGTGCCAGTAGTATGACAGGGGAGGCCTACGAGCAGTACTTC CASSMTGEAYEQYF
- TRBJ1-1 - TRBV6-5 TGTGCCAGCAGTTACTCGGAGCCAGGGCGAACTGAAGCTTTCTTT CASSYSEPGRTEAFF
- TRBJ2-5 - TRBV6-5 TGTGCCAGCAGCCATCGGACACGGGAGACCCAGTACTTC CASSHRTRETQYF
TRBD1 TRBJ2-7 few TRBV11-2 TGTGCCAGCAGTGTTACCGGGACAGGGATACCCGAGCAGTACTTC CASSVTGTGIPEQYF
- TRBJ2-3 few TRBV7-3 TGTGCCAGCAGCTTTTCTGAAGGAGGCACAGATACGCAGTATTTT CASSFSEGGTDTQYF
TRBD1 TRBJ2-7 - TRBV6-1 TGTGCCAGCAGCTCTGGACAGGGGATCGACGAGCAGTACTTC CASSSGQGIDEQYF
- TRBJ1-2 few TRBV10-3 TGTGCCATCAGTGATAGTGGGCAGGGGACCTATGGCTACACCTTC CAISDSGQGTYGYTF
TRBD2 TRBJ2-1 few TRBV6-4 TGTGCCAGCAGTGCAGCGGGAGCCTACAATGAGCAGTTCTTC CASSAAGAYNEQFF
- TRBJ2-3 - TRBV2 TGTGCCAGCCAGGTAGCCGGGACTGGGGGTGGTACGCAGTATTTT CASQVAGTGGGTQYF
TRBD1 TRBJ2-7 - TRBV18 TGTGCCAGCTCACGTGGACAGGCCAGGGACGAGCAGTACTTC CASSRGQARDEQYF
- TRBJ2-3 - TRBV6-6 TGTGCCAGCAGTTACCAGGGCGCAGATACGCAGTATTTT CASSYQGADTQYF
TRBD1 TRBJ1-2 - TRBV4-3 TGCGCCAGCAGCCAAGATATAGGGACAGTTTATGGCTACACCTTC CASSQDIGTVYGYTF
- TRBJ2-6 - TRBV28 TGTGCCAGCAGAAGACTGTTCTCTGGGGCCAACGTCCTGACTTTC CASRRLFSGANVLTF
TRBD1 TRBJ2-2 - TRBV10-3 TGTGCCATCAGGATGGGGGCAGGGGGCGCCCCGGACACCGGGGAGCTGTTTTTT CAIRMGAGGAPDTGELFF
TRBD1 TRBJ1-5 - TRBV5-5 TGTGCCAGCAGCCCCGGACAGGCTGGTCAGCCCCAGCATTTT CASSPGQAGQPQHF
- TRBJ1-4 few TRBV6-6 TGTGCCAGCAGTTATGCGGGGTTAGAAGAAAAACTGTTTTTT CASSYAGLEEKLFF
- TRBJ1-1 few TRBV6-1 TGTGCCCAGGGTAGGGATTCGTCCACTGAAGCTTTCTTT CAQGRDSSTEAFF
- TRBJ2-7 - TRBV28 TGTGCCAGCAGTTTAGGAGGGCCGTACGAGCAGTACTTC CASSLGGPYEQYF
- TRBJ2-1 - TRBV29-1 TGCAGCGTTGATTTGTCGGGACTTTACAATGAGCAGTTCTTC CSVDLSGLYNEQFF
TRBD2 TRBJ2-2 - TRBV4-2 TGTGCCAGCAGCCAAGGGGCTAGCGGGAGGGCCGTCGGGGAGCTGTTTTTT CASSQGASGRAVGELFF
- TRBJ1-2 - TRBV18 TGTGCCAGCTCACCACCGGCCAGCAGGAACGGCTACACCTTC CASSPPASRNGYTF
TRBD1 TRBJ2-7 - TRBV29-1 TGCAGCGTTGAAAAGGACAGGGGGGTCGGGGAGCAGTACTTC CSVEKDRGVGEQYF
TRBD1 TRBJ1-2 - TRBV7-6 TGTGCCAGCAGCTACGGACAGGGGGCGCAGGATGGCTACACCTTC CASSYGQGAQDGYTF
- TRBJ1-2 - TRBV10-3 TGTGCCATCAGTGAAAGGGGCGCTGAATATGGCTACACCTTC CAISERGAEYGYTF
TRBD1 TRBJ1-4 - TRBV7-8 TGTGCCAGCAGCTGGGGACAGCATGAAAAACTGTTTTTT CASSWGQHEKLFF
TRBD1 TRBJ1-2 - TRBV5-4 TGTGCCAGCAGCACCTTAGGACAGGGGGCGCTTGTTGGCTACACCTTC CASSTLGQGALVGYTF
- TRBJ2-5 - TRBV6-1 TGTGCCAGCAGTGAAATCCGGGGGTATGACGGAGAGACCCAGTACTTC CASSEIRGYDGETQYF
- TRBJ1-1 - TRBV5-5 TGTGCCAGCAGCGTACGAGGGGACACCGAAGAAGCTTTCTTT CASSVRGDTEEAFF
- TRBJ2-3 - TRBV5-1 TGCGCCAGCAGCTGGATCCTCGAACCGGGAGATACGCAGTATTTT CASSWILEPGDTQYF
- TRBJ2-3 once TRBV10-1 TGCGCCAGCAGTGAGTCTTGGACAGAGAACACAGATACGCAGTATTTT CASSESWTENTDTQYF
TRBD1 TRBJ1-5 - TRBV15 TGTGCCACGAGGGGAGGACAGGCAGAACAGCCCCAGCATTTT CATRGGQAEQPQHF
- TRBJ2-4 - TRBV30 TGTGCCTGGAGTGTAGAAACAGGGATATACATTCAGTACTTC CAWSVETGIYIQYF
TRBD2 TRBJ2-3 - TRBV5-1 TGCGCCAGCAGTTCTAGCGGGGCAGATACGCAGTATTTT CASSSSGADTQYF
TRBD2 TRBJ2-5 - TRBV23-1 TGCGCCAGCAGTCAATCGGCGGGAGACCAAGAGACCCAGTACTTC CASSQSAGDQETQYF
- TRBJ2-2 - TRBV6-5 TGTGCCAGCAGTCCTCCGGGTCATAACACCGGGGAGCTGTTTTTT CASSPPGHNTGELFF
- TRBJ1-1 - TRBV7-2 TGTGCCAGCAGCTTAAAGCGGGGGGGGAGCACTGAAGCTTTCTTT CASSLKRGGSTEAFF
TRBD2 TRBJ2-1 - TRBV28 TGTGCCAGCAGTTTAGCGGGAGGGCGCGAGCAGTTCTTC CASSLAGGREQFF